These 10 T cell receptor beta chains were sequenced from one sample in a study of identical twins. One entry per CDR3 protein, called by TCRdb with MiXCR from the 5' RACE reads. The sample has 1.5 million to 2 million distinct CDR3 sequences, about 31% seen once; the top ten hold about 0.25%. Sequencing was carried out using cord blood. The receptors originated from a newborn girl in good health.

This CDR3 reads CASAWGGGANVLTF. The CDR3 DNA is TGTGCCAGCGCCTGGGGCGGAGGGGCCAACGTCCTGACTTTC. This sequence joins TRBV6-2 or TRBV6-3 and TRBJ2-6, with D perhaps matching TRBD1 (5 bases). The V gene's germline CDR1 is MNHEY and CDR2 SVGEGT. Trimming cost V 8 bases and J 4 bases, with 12 bases left between them. The CDR3 totals 14 residues.

The genes are TRBV12-3 or TRBV12-4 and TRBJ2-1, with 8 bases fitting TRBD2. The CDR3 sequence is 15 residues long. The V and J ends lost 7 bases and 5 bases, in that order; junction bases with no gene match: 10. The chain's CDR3 is CASNPRPAGDNEQFF. The CDR3 nucleotides read TGTGCCAGCAACCCGAGACCAGCGGGGGACAATGAGCAGTTCTTC.

This clonotype appeared a few times. The genes are TRBV12-3 or TRBV12-4 and TRBJ2-1; 7 bases fit TRBD1. The CDR3 consists of 15 residues. The V segment lost 6 bases and the J segment 3 bases; nucleotides outside the gene matches: 8. The CDR3 reads CASRLEGAVYNEQFF. The CDR3 region has the DNA TGTGCCAGCAGGCTTGAGGGGGCGGTCTACAATGAGCAGTTCTTC.

This chain joins TRBV20-1 and TRBJ1-2; perhaps TRBD1 as D (5 bases). Germline CDR1 and CDR2: DFQATT and SNEGSKA (reference sequence). This CDR3 comprises 12 residues. With 2 bases removed from V and 8 bases from J, the gap between germline ends came to 12 bases. The CDR3 nucleotides read TGCAGTGCTAGATCGGCAGGGAACGGCTACACCTTC. Its protein product is CSARSAGNGYTF.

This clonotype was seen a few times. A junction boundary mismatches the germline segment, possibly from a read error. This sequence joins TRBV5-1 and TRBJ2-1, with D possibly being TRBD1 or TRBD2 (5 bases each). The CDR3 sequence is 15 residues long. Germline lookup yields CDR1 SGHRS and CDR2 YFSETQ. CDR3 amino acids: CASSLGPRIRDEQFF. The DNA for the CDR3 is TGCGCCAGCAGTTTGGGACCCCGGATAAGGGATGAGCAGTTCTTC.

The chain recombines TRBV20-1 with TRBJ2-7; 9 positions match TRBD2. The V gene's germline CDR1 is DFQATT and CDR2 SNEGSKA (reference sequence). The V gene end was trimmed by 6 bases and the J gene end by 0 bases; junction bases not matched to a gene: 6. The CDR3 covers 14 residues. The CDR3 DNA sequence: TGCAGTGCAGCGGGGCGGGAGGGCTCCTACGAGCAGTACTTC. It is translated as CSAAGREGSYEQYF.

This chain uses TRBV25-1 with TRBJ2-3; maybe TRBD1 (6 bases). Trimming shortened V by 7 bases and J by 2 bases, and 13 bases separated the two germline ends. Germline V lookup: CDR1 MGHDK, CDR2 SYGVNS. The CDR3 is 14 amino acids. In nucleotides, the CDR3 is TGTGCCAGCACCGAGCAGGGGTTCACAGATACGCAGTATTTT. Its protein is CASTEQGFTDTQYF.

This clonotype was observed a handful of times. The V and J genes are TRBV29-1 and TRBJ1-1; D not certain. CDR1 and CDR2 from the germline V gene are SQVTM and ANQGSEA. The V and J ends lost 7 bases and 1 base respectively, with 13 bases between them. The CDR3 length is 13 residues. Here the CDR3 DNA reads TGCAGCGCCGGAAGGGTTTCGAACACTGAAGCTTTCTTT. It yields the protein CSAGRVSNTEAFF.

The chain employs TRBV12-3 or TRBV12-4 and TRBJ2-7; maybe TRBD1 (6 bases). V was pared by 7 bases and J by 1 base, with 11 bases between. The CDR3 loop spans 13 amino acids. CDR3 region: CASKNRVSYEQYF. The CDR3 DNA reads as TGTGCCAGCAAGAACAGGGTATCCTACGAGCAGTACTTC.

With respect to this clonotype: A read error may account for a junction end that differs from germline. The genes are TRBV4-2 and TRBJ1-6; D perhaps matches TRBD1 (6 bases). CDR1 is LGHNA, CDR2 YNFKEQ, per germline. This CDR3 comprises 17 residues. The CDR3 spells CASSQERGGLGNSPPHF. The CDR3, as DNA: TGTGCCAGCAGCCAAGAGAGAGGGGGACTGGGTAATTCACCCCCCCACTTT.